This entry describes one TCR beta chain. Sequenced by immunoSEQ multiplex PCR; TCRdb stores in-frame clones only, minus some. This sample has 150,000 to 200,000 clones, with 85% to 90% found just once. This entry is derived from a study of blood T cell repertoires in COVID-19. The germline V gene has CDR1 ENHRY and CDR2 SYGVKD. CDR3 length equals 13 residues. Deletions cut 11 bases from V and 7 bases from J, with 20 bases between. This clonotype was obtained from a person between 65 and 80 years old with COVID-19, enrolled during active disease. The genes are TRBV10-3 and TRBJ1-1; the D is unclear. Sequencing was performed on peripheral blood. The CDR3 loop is CAGRQGGRGEAFF. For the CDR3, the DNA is TGTGCCGGCCGACAAGGTGGTCGGGGTGAAGCTTTCTTT.